One T cell receptor beta chain is described in this entry. Its target is not known. The CDR3 totals 11 residues. These data originate in a study of T cells after yellow fever vaccination. General observations from the study: Although most clonotypes did not, a small share appeared in both CD4 and CD8 compartments. Most clones from primary vaccination resurfaced after the booster (about 95% CD4, approximately 88% CD8). Weaker overall was a secondary response that nonetheless peaked faster, on day 5 versus 15.

Researchers made TCR cDNA using 5'RACE template switching, and this step added a universal primer site and UMIs. TCRdb redid the calling of the 5' RACE reads with MiXCR, one entry per CDR3 protein. The sample consists of about 160,000 distinct CDR3 sequences, around 7.2% of them appearing once. The chain recombines TRBV12-3 or TRBV12-4 with TRBJ2-1; D unresolved. The clonotype was recovered from a man aged 18 to 30 who received the YFV17D yellow fever vaccine. Sample: CD4+ T cells sorted from PBMCs, taken about 5 days after the first yellow fever vaccination. The CDR3 DNA sequence: TGTACCTGCAGTTTAGGGTATGAGCAGTTCTTC. It yields the protein CTCSLGYEQFF.